This T cell receptor beta chain was sequenced for a study of Tregs in tolerant kidney transplant recipients (dated by TCRdb to the late 2010s). In terms of the full investigation: Related donors were used in the transplants with nonmyeloablative bone marrow transplantation, and mixed chimerism was transient in the human trials. The study used TCRbeta sequencing to identify donor-specific regulatory T cells before combined kidney and bone marrow transplantation, then tracked those cells after transplant. General study outcomes and caveats: Because the PCR primers were changed over time for some patients, nucleotide-level comparison could not be performed across the samples from those patients. The study was constrained by small patient numbers, and validation of the findings is required in larger populations and under other immunosuppression protocols. In tolerant patients, the expansion of donor-specific Tregs was greater than global Treg expansion, suggesting that the expansion was antigen-driven rather than nonspecific. Expanding Tregs with activated donor B cells appeared to identify the most biologically relevant and donor-specific TCRbeta repertoire. Biological reproducibility was not directly assessed, although technical replication error appeared to be minimal.

Of note for this clone: The antigen this receptor binds is unknown. Base quality data are lacking; no much larger clone is found one base away.

Genomic DNA was extracted from sorted cells with the QIAGEN DNeasy Blood and Tissue Kit for TCRbeta CDR3 sequencing. High-throughput TCRbeta CDR3 sequencing, including PCR amplification with bias correction and internal controls, was performed commercially through immunoSEQ. Regarding the original processing steps: Unique productive TCRbeta sequences were defined by CDR3 nucleotide sequence where primers matched, otherwise by CDR3 amino acid sequence with Vbeta and Jbeta genes. Sorting error was corrected by removing sequences shared between sorted populations at a frequency ratio of 2:1 or less, and the remaining shared sequences were assigned to the higher population. Sequences were defined as donor-reactive when expanded at least 5-fold in CFSE-low cells versus unstimulated cells and present at a frequency of at least 0.01% in CFSE-low cells. Jensen-Shannon divergence, calculated on the top 100 TCRbeta sequences ranked by frequency, was used to quantify repertoire divergence. For samples with multiple sequencing runs, sorting error was corrected separately for each run before the runs were pooled. Drawn from immuneACCESS, this table holds only the in-frame rearrangements with V and J called that TCRdb kept. Clones are partly lost; checked studies trace under half to an unresolved V gene and leave the rest unexplained. Clone size and V and J calls were adopted from that table, with D and trimming inferred from the DNA. This sample gives more than 60,000 clones in total; less than 90% of them show up just once. The leading ten clones occupy approximately 0.39% of the sample.

The CDR3 holds 16 amino acids from the cysteine to the phenylalanine. The read is trimmed to its CDR3 DNA, 48 bases read in frame from base 1. A distance of 15 bases separates the germline ends of V and J, which lose 5 bases and 0 bases respectively. From the germline V gene, CDR1 is SGDLS and CDR2 is YYNGEE. This specimen's time point label, interpreted: blood sample drawn before combined kidney and bone marrow transplant. Unstimulated Tregs (CD4+CD25+CD127-), CD4+ non-Tregs (CD4+CD25-), CD4 and CD8 cells were FACS-sorted from thawed PBMCs. The patients were a handful of recipients of combined kidney and bone marrow transplants from the ITN036ST trial, and samples were available only for these trial subjects. Healthy control blood was processed to PBMCs with a Ficoll density gradient and then cryopreserved, whereas patient PBMCs were collected both before and after transplant.

The sample in question was CD4+ T cells from blood, obtained before the transplant. This clonotype originated in a human donor who received a combined kidney and bone marrow transplant. Here the chain combines TRBV9 and TRBJ1-3; no D gene is confidently identified. The DNA reads TGTGCCAGCAGTTACTCGGGAAGAATCTCTGGAAACACCATATATTTT. The resulting protein is CASSYSGRISGNTIYF.